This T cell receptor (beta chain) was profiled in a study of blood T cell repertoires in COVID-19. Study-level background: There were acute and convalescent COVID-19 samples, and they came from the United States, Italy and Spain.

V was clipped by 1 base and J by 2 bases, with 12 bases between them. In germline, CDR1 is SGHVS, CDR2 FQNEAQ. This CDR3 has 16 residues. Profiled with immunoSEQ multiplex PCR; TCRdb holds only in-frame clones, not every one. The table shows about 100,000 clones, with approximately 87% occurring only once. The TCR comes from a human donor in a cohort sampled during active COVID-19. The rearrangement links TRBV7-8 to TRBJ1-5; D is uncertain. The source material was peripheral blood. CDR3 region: CASSLDRGRGNQPQHF. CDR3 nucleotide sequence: TGTGCCAGCAGCTTAGATCGGGGTCGAGGCAATCAGCCCCAGCATTTT. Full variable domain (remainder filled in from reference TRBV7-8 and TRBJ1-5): GAGVSQSPRYKVAKRGQDVALRCDPISGHVSLFWYQQALGQGPEFLTYFQNEAQLDKSGLPSDRFFAERPEGSVSTLKIQRTQQEDSAVYLCASSLDRGRGNQPQHFGDGTRLSIL.